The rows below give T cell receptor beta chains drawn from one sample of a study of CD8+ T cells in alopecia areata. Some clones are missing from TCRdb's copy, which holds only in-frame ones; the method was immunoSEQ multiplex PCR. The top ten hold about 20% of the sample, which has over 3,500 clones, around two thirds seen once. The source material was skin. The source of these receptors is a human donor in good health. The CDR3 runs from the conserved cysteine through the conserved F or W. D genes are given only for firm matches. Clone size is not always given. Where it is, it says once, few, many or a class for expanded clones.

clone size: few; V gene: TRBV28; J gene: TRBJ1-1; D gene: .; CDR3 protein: CASRPNRENTEAFF; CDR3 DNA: TGTGCCAGCAGACCAAACCGGGAGAACACTGAAGCTTTCTTT
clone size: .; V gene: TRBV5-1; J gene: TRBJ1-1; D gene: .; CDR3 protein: CASSLKGGPGTEAFF; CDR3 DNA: TGCGCCAGCAGCTTGAAGGGGGGGCCTGGAACTGAAGCTTTCTTT
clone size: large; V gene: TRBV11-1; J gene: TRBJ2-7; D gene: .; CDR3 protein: CASSQTGNRNEQYF; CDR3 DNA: TGTGCCAGCAGCCAAACAGGAAACAGGAACGAGCAGTACTTC
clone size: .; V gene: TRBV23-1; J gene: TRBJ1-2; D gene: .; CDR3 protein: CASSQSFSRENYGYTF; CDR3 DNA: TGCGCCAGCAGTCAATCCTTTTCCAGGGAGAACTATGGCTACACCTTC
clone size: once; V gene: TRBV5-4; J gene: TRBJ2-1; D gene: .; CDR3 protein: CASSFYGTPYNEQFF; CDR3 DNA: TGTGCCAGCAGCTTTTACGGGACACCATACAATGAGCAGTTCTTC
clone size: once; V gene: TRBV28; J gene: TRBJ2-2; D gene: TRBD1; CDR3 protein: CASSFNRGVDTGELFF; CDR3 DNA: TGTGCCAGCAGTTTTAACAGGGGGGTAGACACCGGGGAGCTGTTTTTT
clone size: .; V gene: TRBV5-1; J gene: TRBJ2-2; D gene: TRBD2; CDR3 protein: CASSFVQREYGELFF; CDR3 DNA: TGCGCCAGCAGCTTTGTGCAGCGGGAGTACGGGGAGCTGTTTTTT
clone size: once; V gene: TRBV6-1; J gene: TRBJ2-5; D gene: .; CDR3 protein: CATALQFQETQYF; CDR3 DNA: TGTGCCACCGCCCTGCAATTCCAAGAGACCCAGTACTTC
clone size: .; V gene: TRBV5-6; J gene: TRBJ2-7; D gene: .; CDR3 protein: CASSSLPGDYEQYF; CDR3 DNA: TGTGCCAGCAGCTCGCTCCCCGGGGACTACGAGCAGTACTTC
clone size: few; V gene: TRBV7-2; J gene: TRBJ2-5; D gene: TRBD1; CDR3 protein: CASSLDGAGTGAQKTQYF; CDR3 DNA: TGTGCCAGCAGCTTAGATGGTGCGGGGACAGGGGCGCAAAAGACCCAGTACTTC
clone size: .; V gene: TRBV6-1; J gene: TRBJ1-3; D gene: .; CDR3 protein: CASSEVPDSGNTIYF; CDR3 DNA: TGTGCCAGCAGTGAAGTACCGGACTCTGGAAACACCATATATTTT
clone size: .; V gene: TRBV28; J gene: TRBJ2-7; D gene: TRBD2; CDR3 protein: CASSLFTSGSSYEQYF; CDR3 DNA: TGTGCCAGCAGTTTATTCACTAGCGGGTCCTCCTACGAGCAGTACTTC
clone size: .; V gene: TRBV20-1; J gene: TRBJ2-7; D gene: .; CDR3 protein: CSASPYYEQYF; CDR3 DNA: TGCAGTGCTAGCCCCTACTACGAGCAGTACTTC
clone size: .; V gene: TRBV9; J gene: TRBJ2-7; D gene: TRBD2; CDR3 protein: CASSVGLAGSYEQYF; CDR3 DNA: TGTGCCAGCAGCGTAGGCCTAGCGGGCTCCTACGAGCAGTACTTC
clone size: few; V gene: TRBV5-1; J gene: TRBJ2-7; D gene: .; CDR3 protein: CASSLGLGPYEQYF; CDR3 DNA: TGCGCCAGCAGCTTGGGACTAGGGCCCTACGAGCAGTACTTC
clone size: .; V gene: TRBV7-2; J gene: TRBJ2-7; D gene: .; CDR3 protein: CASRGGWGPSYEQYF; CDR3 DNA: TGTGCCAGCAGGGGAGGCTGGGGCCCGTCCTACGAGCAGTACTTC
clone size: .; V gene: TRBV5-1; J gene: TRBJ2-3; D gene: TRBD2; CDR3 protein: CASSSSGGTDTQYF; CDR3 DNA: TGCGCCAGCAGCTCTAGCGGGGGTACAGATACGCAGTATTTT
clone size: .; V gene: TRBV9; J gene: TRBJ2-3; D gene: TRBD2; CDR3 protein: CASSVGQGLAGERDTQYF; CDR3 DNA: TGTGCCAGCAGCGTAGGTCAAGGACTAGCGGGAGAGAGAGATACGCAGTATTTT
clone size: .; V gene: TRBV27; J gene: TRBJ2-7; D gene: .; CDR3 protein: CASRTQGRGSYEQYF; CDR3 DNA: TGTGCCAGCAGAACACAGGGCAGGGGCTCCTACGAGCAGTACTTC
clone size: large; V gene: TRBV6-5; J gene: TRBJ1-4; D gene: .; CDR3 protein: CASSPRWSNEKLFF; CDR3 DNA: TGTGCCAGCAGTCCCCGGTGGAGTAATGAAAAACTGTTTTTT
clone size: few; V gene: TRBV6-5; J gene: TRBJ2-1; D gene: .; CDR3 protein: CASSEVGQFF; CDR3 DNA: TGTGCCAGCAGTGAAGTTGGACAGTTCTTC
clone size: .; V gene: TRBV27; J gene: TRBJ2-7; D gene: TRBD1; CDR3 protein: CASSSLTSGTAYEQYF; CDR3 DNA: TGTGCCAGCAGTTCTCTAACCTCAGGGACAGCCTACGAGCAGTACTTC
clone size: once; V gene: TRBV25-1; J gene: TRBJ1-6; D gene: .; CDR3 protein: CASTWSSYNSPLHF; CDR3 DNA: TGTGCCAGCACTTGGAGCTCCTATAATTCACCCCTCCACTTT
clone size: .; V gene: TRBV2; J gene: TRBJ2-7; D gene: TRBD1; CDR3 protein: CASSEIKGAPHEQYF; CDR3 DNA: TGTGCCAGCAGTGAAATAAAGGGGGCGCCTCACGAGCAGTACTTC
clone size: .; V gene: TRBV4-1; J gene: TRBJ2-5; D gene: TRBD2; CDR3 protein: CASSLGTSQETQYF; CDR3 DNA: TGCGCCAGCAGCCTGGGGACTAGCCAAGAGACCCAGTACTTC
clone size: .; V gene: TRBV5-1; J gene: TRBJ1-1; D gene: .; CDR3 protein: CASSLEYPGAEAFF; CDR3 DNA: TGCGCCAGCAGCTTGGAGTACCCCGGGGCTGAAGCTTTCTTT
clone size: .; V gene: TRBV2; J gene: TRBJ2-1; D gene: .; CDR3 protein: CASSALAGHEQFF; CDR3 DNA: TGTGCCAGCAGTGCCCTAGCAGGGCATGAGCAGTTCTTC
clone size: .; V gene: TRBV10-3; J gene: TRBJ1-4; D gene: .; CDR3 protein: CAISETGKSTNEKLFF; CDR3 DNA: TGTGCCATCAGTGAGACAGGGAAGTCAACTAATGAAAAACTGTTTTTT
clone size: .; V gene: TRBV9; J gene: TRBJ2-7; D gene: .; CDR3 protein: CASSVAVGGSYEQYF; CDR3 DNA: TGTGCCAGCAGCGTAGCGGTAGGGGGGTCCTACGAGCAGTACTTC
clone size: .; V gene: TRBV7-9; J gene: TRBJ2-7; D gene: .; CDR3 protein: CASSHPGSLGTRYEQYF; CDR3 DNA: TGTGCCAGCAGCCACCCGGGAAGCTTGGGGACCAGATACGAGCAGTACTTC
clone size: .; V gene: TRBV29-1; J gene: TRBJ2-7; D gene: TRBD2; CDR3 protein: CSVEAHARGGSYEQYF; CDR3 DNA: TGCAGCGTTGAAGCCCACGCCCGCGGGGGTAGCTACGAGCAGTACTTC
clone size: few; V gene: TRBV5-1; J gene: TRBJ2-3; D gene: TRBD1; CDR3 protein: CASSPWTGVGTDTQYF; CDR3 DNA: TGCGCCAGCAGCCCGTGGACAGGGGTTGGCACAGATACGCAGTATTTT
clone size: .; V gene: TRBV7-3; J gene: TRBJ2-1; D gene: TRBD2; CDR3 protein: CASSLLAGDRNEQFF; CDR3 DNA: TGTGCCAGCAGCTTACTAGCGGGAGACCGCAATGAGCAGTTCTTC
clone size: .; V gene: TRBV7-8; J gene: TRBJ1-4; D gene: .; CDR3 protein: CASSLWGGGEKLFF; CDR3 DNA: TGTGCCAGCAGCTTATGGGGGGGCGGTGAAAAACTGTTTTTT
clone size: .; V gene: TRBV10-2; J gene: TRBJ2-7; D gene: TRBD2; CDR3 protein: CASSEPGLATYEQYF; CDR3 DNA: TGCGCCAGCAGTGAACCGGGACTAGCGACTTACGAGCAGTACTTC
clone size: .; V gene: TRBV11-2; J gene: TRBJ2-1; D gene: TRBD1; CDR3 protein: CASSRQGNGNEQFF; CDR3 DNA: TGTGCCAGCAGCAGACAGGGGAATGGCAATGAGCAGTTCTTC
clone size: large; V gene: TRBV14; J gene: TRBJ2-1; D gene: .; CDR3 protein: CASSQPGAYNEQFF; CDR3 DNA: TGTGCCAGCAGCCAACCGGGGGCGTACAATGAGCAGTTCTTC
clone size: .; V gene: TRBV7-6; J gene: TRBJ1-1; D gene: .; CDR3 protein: CASSLLANTEAFF; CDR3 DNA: TGTGCCAGCAGCTTACTGGCGAACACTGAAGCTTTCTTT
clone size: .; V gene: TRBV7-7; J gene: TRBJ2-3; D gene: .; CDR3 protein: CASSLEQGTSTDTQYF; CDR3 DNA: TGTGCCAGCAGCTTAGAGCAGGGGACTAGCACAGATACGCAGTATTTT
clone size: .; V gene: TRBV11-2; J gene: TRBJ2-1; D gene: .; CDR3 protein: CASSLGGEGPWNEQFF; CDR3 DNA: TGTGCCAGCAGCTTGGGGGGAGAGGGGCCCTGGAATGAGCAGTTCTTC
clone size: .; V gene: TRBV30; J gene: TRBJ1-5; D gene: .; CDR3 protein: CAWSSLGHAGNQPQHF; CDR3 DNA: TGTGCCTGGAGTTCCCTTGGACACGCTGGCAATCAGCCCCAGCATTTT
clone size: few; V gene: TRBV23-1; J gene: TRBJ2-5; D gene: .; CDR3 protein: CASSPSETQYF; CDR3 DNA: TGCGCCAGCAGTCCTTCCGAGACCCAGTACTTC
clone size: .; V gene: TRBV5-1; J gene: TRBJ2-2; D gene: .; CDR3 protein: CASSSSTGNTGELFF; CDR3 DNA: TGCGCCAGCAGCTCCTCGACCGGGAACACCGGGGAGCTGTTTTTT